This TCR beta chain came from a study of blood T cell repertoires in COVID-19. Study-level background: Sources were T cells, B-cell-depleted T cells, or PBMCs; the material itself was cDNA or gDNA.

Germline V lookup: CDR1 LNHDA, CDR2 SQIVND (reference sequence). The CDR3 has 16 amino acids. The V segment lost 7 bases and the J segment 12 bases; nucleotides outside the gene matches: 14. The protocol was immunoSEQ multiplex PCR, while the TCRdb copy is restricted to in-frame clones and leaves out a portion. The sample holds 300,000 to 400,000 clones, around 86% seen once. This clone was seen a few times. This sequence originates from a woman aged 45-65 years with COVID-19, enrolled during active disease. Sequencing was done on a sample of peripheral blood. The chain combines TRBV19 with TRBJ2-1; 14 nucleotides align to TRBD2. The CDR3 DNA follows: TGTGCCAGTACGGACGATAAGGGACTAGCGGGAGTCCCGCAGTTCTTC. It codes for CASTDDKGLAGVPQFF.